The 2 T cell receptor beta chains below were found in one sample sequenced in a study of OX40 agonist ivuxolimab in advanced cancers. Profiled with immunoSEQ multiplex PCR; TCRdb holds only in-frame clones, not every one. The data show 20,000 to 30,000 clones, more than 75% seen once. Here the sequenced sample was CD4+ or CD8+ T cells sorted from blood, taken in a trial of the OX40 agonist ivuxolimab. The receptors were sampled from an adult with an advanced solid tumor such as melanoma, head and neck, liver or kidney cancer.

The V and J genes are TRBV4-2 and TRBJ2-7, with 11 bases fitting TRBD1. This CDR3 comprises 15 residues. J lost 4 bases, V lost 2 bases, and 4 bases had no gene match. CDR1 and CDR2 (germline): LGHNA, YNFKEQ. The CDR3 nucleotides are TGTGCCAGCAGCCAAACCGGGACAGGGGGTTACGAGCAGTACTTC. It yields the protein CASSQTGTGGYEQYF.

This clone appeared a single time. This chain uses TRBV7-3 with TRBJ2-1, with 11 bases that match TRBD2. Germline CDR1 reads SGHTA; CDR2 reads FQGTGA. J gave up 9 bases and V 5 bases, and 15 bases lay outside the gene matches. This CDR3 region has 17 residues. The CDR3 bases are TGTGCCAGCAGCCGTGTAACTAGCGGGAGTAATCAGGGTGAGCAGTTCTTC. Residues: CASSRVTSGSNQGEQFF.